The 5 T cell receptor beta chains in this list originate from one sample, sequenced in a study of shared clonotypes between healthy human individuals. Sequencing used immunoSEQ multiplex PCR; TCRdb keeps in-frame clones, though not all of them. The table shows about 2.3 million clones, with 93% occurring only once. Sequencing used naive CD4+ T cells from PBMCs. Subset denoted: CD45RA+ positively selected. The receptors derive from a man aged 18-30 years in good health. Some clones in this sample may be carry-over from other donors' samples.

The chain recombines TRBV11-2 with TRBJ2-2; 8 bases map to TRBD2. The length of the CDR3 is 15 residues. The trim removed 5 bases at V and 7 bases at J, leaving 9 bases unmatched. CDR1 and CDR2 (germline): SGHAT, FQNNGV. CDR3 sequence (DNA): TGTGCCAGCAGCCCAAAGTATAGCGGGATCGGGGAGCTGTTTTTT. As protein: CASSPKYSGIGELFF.

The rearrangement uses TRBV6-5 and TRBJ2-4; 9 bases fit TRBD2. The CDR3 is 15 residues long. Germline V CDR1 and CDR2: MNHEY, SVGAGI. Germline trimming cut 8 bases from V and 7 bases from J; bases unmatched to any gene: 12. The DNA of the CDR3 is TGTGCCAGCGGATCGAGAGCGGGAGGCCTTAACATTCAGTACTTC. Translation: CASGSRAGGLNIQYF.

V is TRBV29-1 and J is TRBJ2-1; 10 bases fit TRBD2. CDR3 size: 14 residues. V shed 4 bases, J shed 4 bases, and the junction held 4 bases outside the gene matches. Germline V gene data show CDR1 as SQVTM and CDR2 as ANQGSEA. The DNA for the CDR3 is TGCAGCGTTGCCGGACTAGCGGTGTACAATGAGCAGTTCTTC. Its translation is CSVAGLAVYNEQFF.

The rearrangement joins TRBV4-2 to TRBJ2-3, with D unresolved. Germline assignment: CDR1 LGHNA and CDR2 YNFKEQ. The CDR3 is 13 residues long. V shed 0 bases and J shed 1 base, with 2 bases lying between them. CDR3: CASSQDRTDTQYF. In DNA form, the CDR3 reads TGTGCCAGCAGCCAAGACCGCACAGATACGCAGTATTTT.

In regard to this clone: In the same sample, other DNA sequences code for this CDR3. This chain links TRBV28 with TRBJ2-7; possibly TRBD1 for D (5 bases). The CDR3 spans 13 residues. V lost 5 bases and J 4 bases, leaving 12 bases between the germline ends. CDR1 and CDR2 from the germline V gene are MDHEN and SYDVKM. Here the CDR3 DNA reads TGTGCCAGCAGTCTACCAGGGTTGTACGAGCAGTACTTC. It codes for CASSLPGLYEQYF.